This T cell receptor (beta chain) stems from a study of blood T cell repertoires in COVID-19. Study-level information: Acute and convalescent COVID-19 samples came from the United States, Italy and Spain. Sample material is recorded as cDNA or gDNA derived from T cells, B-cell-depleted T cells, or PBMCs.

V lost 5 bases and J 7 bases, leaving 18 bases between the germline ends. Looked up from germline, CDR1 is SEHNR and CDR2 is FQNEAQ (reference sequence). This CDR3 region has 16 residues. Assay: immunoSEQ multiplex PCR; the TCRdb copy retains only in-frame clones and omits some. The table lists hundreds of thousands of clones, around 90% of them singletons, with 2.6% in the top ten. The TCR comes from a woman in her thirties with acute COVID-19. The specimen was PBMCs or T cells enriched from blood (not recorded which). This sequence joins TRBV7-9 and TRBJ1-6; a possible D gene is TRBD1 (6 bases). CDR3 DNA: TGTGCCAGCAGCCGGTTATCAACAGGGAGCAATTCACCCCTCCACTTT. Translation: CASSRLSTGSNSPLHF. Complete variable domain (other parts from reference TRBV7-9 and TRBJ1-6): DTGVSQNPRHKITKRGQNVTFRCDPISEHNRLYWYRQTLGQGPEFLTYFQNEAQLEKSRLLSDRFSAERPKGSFSTLEIQRTEQGDSAMYLCASSRLSTGSNSPLHFGNGTRLTVT.